Following are 7 T cell receptor beta chains from one sample sequenced in a study of monozygotic twins with inflammatory bowel disease. TCRdb re-called the 5' RACE reads; one entry per CDR3 protein, DNA not given. This listing includes some 160,000 distinct CDR3 sequences. The sequencing input was blood. These TCRs come from a human donor with ulcerative colitis or Crohn's disease, or a healthy co-twin of an affected twin (not recorded which).

The genes are TRBV20-1 and TRBJ2-7; TCRdb lists TRBD1, though no DNA is available to test this call. CDR1 is DFQATT, CDR2 SNEGSKA, per germline (reference sequence). The CDR3 loop spans 17 amino acids. The CDR3 loop reads CSARNPYRTGMNYEQYF.

This chain uses TRBV7-2 with TRBJ2-1; there is no DNA to check the TCRdb D call of TRBD2. Germline lookup yields CDR1 SGHTA and CDR2 FQGNSA. The CDR3 covers 15 residues. CDR3 protein: CASSLRPSGYNEQFF.

The CDR3 sequence: CASSSDYSDEQYF. This chain links TRBV7-2 with TRBJ2-7; lacking DNA, the TRBD2 call made by TCRdb goes unchecked. Germline assignment: CDR1 SGHTA and CDR2 FQGNSA. The CDR3 loop spans 13 amino acids.

The rearrangement uses TRBV25-1 and TRBJ2-5; TCRdb designates TRBD2, a call that cannot be tested without DNA. The CDR3 length is 14 residues. Germline CDR1 MGHDK, CDR2 SYGVNS. The CDR3 protein is CASSEYGGRETQYF.

The chain employs TRBV5-1 and TRBJ1-2; TCRdb's D call of TRBD1 is untestable without DNA. Germline V CDR1 and CDR2: SGHRS, YFSETQ. The CDR3 is 13 residues long. The CDR3 loop reads CASSFGTGYGYTF.

The chain has TRBV5-4 and TRBJ2-7; checking the TCRdb D call of TRBD1 is not possible without DNA. CDR3 length equals 15 residues. The germline gives CDR1 SGHNT, CDR2 YYREEE (reference sequence). The CDR3 is CASSLVGTGYGEQYF. Looking up the rest from reference TRBV5-4 and TRBJ2-7 gives the full variable domain: ETGVTQSPTHLIKTRGQQVTLRCSSQSGHNTVSWYQQALGQGPQFIFQYYREEENGRGNFPPRFSGLQFPNYSSELNVNALELDDSALYLCASSLVGTGYGEQYFGPGTRLTVT.

This chain uses TRBV5-4 with TRBJ2-7; the D call of TRBD1 rests on TCRdb alone, since no DNA is present to check it. The CDR3 spans 11 residues. Germline CDR1 reads SGHNT; CDR2 reads YYREEE (reference sequence). The CDR3 spells CASRMGGEQYF. The entire variable domain, with the rest obtained from reference TRBV5-4 and TRBJ2-7, is as follows: ETGVTQSPTHLIKTRGQQVTLRCSSQSGHNTVSWYQQALGQGPQFIFQYYREEENGRGNFPPRFSGLQFPNYSSELNVNALELDDSALYLCASRMGGEQYFGPGTRLTVT.